This entry lists 7 T cell receptor beta chains sequenced from one sample in a study of T-cell reconstitution after alpha-beta-depleted transplantation in children. Preparation of the TCRbeta library used unique molecular identifiers. TCRdb recomputed calls from the PCR reads with MiXCR, one row per CDR3 protein. The sample consists of more than 550,000 distinct CDR3 sequences, 10% of them appearing once. The sample here was PBMCs from the stem cell graft donor, taken from the stem cell graft. These receptor sequences come from a human donor who donated a stem cell graft to a child with acute myeloid leukemia.

The V call is TRBV12-3 or TRBV12-4, the J call TRBJ2-7, with 9 nucleotides matching TRBD1. There are 15 residues in the CDR3. V trimming: 3 bases; J trimming: 3 bases; junction bases outside the gene matches: 6. The CDR3 bases are TGTGCCAGCAGTTTGGGGACAGGGCTTGTCTACGAGCAGTACTTC. As protein: CASSLGTGLVYEQYF.

The sample holds many counts of this clonotype. The chain couples TRBV28 to TRBJ1-4; D is ambiguous. Trimming cost V 10 bases and J 8 bases, with 8 bases left between them. Germline CDR1 is MDHEN and CDR2 is SYDVKM. CDR3 length: 10 residues. The CDR3 reads CAIGREKLFF. DNA of the CDR3: TGTGCCATAGGACGGGAAAAACTGTTTTTT.

In DNA, the CDR3 is TGCGCCAGCAGCTTGGCAGGAGTGGGGTACTATGGCTACACCTTC. Its protein product is CASSLAGVGYYGYTF. V usage is TRBV5-1 and J usage is TRBJ1-2; D is ambiguous. Trimming pared 0 bases from V and 3 bases from J, leaving 12 bases between. This CDR3 spans 15 amino acids. CDR1 and CDR2 from the germline V gene are SGHRS and YFSETQ.

This chain joins TRBV7-8 and TRBJ1-5, with 8 bases identical to TRBD1. This CDR3 comprises 15 residues. Germline V gene data show CDR1 as SGHVS and CDR2 as FQNEAQ. V shed 6 bases and J 3 bases; nucleotides not matched to a gene: 7. CDR3 bases: TGTGCCAGCAGTAGAGACAGGGGTTACAATCAGCCCCAGCATTTT. Encoded protein: CASSRDRGYNQPQHF.

This clonotype came up a few times. This rearrangement joins TRBV11-2 to TRBJ2-2, with 10 nucleotides matching TRBD2. The J segment lost 8 bases and the V segment lost 4 bases, leaving 13 bases of the junction unmatched. CDR1 is SGHAT and CDR2 is FQNNGV in the germline V gene. This CDR3 spans 17 amino acids. Here the CDR3 DNA reads TGTGCCAGCAGCTCCTTTCCGCTAGCGGGAGAGGGTGGGGAGCTGTTTTTT. It is translated as CASSSFPLAGEGGELFF.

About this clonotype: A much bigger clone sits one base away, suggesting this may be a read error. V gene TRBV18 combines with J gene TRBJ2-1; the match to TRBD2 covers 8 bases. CDR3 length: 17 residues. CDR1 is KGHSH and CDR2 is LQKENI in the germline V gene. The chain's CDR3 is CASSREVLAAHYNERFF. The CDR3 DNA reads TGTGCCAGCTCACGGGAAGTACTAGCGGCCCACTACAATGAGCGGTTCTTC.

This chain connects TRBV12-3 or TRBV12-4 to TRBJ2-5; 7 bases map to TRBD1. The CDR3 spans 15 residues. Trimming cost V 7 bases and J 4 bases; bases outside gene matches: 12. CDR3 sequence reads: CASTTARQGRETQYF. CDR3 nucleotides: TGTGCCAGCACCACCGCCAGACAGGGAAGAGAGACCCAGTACTTC.